One T cell receptor (beta chain) is described in this entry. Between the trimmed V and J ends, which lost 0 bases and 7 bases, there was a span of 14 bases. Germline CDR1 SGDLS, CDR2 YYNGEE. This CDR3 is 15 amino acids long. The data belong to a study of human T cells and chemical hapten exposure. The time point: patch test 2, 6 weeks after DPC sensitization. Treatment reported: therapeutic diphenylcyclopropenone sensitization with weekly scalp DPC. TCRdb recomputed calls from the RACE reads with MiXCR, one row per CDR3 protein. The data hold approximately 96,000 distinct CDR3 sequences, with over 7.5% observed a single time.

The chain combines TRBV9 with TRBJ1-5; D is possibly TRBD1 (5 bases). The sequence was obtained from a middle-aged woman with alopecia areata. Some clones in this sample may be carry-over from other donors' samples. This material consisted of whole blood, taken in connection with sensitization to the hapten diphenylcyclopropenone (DPC). The CDR3 sequence is CASSVGLGDPQPQHF. Here the CDR3 DNA reads TGTGCCAGCAGCGTAGGCTTAGGGGACCCCCAGCCCCAGCATTTT.